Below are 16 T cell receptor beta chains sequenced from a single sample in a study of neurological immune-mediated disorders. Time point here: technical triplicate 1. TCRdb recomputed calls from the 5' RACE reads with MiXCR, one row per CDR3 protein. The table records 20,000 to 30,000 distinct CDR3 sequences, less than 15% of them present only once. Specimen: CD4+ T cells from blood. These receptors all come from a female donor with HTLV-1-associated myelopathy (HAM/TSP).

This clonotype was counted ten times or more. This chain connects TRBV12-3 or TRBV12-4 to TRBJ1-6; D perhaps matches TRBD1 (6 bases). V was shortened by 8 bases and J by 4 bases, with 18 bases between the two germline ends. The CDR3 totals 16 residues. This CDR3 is CASGGRGHQYNSPLHF. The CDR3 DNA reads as TGTGCCAGCGGGGGCCGAGGACACCAATATAATTCACCCCTCCACTTT.

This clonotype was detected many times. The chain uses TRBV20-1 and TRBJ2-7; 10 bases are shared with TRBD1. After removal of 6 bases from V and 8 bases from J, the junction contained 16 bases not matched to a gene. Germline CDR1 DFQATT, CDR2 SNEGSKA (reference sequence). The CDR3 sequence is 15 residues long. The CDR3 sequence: CSAQGPGTGDYKQYF. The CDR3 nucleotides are TGCAGTGCCCAGGGCCCCGGGACAGGGGATTACAAGCAGTACTTC.

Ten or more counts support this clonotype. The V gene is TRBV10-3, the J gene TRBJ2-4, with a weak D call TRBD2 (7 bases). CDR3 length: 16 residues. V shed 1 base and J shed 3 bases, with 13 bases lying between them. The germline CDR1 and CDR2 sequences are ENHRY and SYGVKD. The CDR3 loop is CAISEWGGDGKNIQYF. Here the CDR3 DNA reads TGTGCCATCAGTGAGTGGGGGGGCGATGGCAAAAACATTCAGTACTTC.

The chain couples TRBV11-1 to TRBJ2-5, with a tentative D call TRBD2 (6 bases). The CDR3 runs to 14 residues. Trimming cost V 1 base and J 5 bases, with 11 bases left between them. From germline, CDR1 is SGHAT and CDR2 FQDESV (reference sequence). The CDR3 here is CASSLGGISETQYF. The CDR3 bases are TGTGCCAGCAGCTTAGGCGGGATATCGGAGACCCAGTACTTC.

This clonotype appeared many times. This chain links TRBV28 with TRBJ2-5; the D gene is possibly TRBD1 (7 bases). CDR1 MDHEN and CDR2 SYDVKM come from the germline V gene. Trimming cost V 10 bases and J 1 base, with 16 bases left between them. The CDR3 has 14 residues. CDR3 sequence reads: CATPRGDSQETQYF. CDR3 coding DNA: TGTGCCACCCCCCGCGGGGACAGCCAAGAGACCCAGTACTTC. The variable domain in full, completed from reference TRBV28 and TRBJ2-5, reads DVKVTQSSRYLVKRTGEKVFLECVQDMDHENMFWYRQDPGLGLRLIYFSYDVKMKEKGDIPEGYSVSREKKERFSLILESASTNQTSMYLCATPRGDSQETQYFGPGTRLLVL.

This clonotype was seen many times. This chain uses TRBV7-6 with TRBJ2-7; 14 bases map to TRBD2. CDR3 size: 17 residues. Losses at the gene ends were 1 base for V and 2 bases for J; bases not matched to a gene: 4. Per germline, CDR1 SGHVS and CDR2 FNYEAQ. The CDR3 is CASSLEPGLAGAYEQYF. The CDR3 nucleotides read TGTGCCAGCAGCTTAGAACCGGGACTAGCGGGGGCCTACGAGCAGTACTTC.

The CDR3 DNA reads as TGTGCCAGCTCACCGACGCGCACAGATACGCAGTATTTT. Its protein product is CASSPTRTDTQYF. V gene TRBV18 combines with J gene TRBJ2-3; D call uncertain. Germline loops: CDR1 KGHSH, CDR2 LQKENI. The CDR3 is made up of 13 amino acids. The ends were cut back, 3 bases at V and 1 base at J, with 5 bases in the middle.

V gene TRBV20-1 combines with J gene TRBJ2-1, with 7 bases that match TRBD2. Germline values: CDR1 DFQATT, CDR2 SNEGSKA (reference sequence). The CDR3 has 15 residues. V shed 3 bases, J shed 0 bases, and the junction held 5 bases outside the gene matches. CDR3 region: CSARRAGRSYNEQFF. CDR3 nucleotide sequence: TGCAGTGCTAGGAGAGCGGGGCGCTCCTACAATGAGCAGTTCTTC.

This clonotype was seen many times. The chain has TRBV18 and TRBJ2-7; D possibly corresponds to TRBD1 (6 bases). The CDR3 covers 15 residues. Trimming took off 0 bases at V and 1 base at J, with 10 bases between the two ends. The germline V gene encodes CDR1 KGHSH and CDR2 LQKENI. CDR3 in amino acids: CASSPPAGASYEQYF. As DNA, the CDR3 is TGTGCCAGCTCACCACCGGCAGGGGCTTCCTACGAGCAGTACTTC. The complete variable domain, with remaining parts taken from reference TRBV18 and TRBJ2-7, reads NAGVMQNPRHLVRRRGQEARLRCSPMKGHSHVYWYRQLPEEGLKFMVYLQKENIIDESGMPKERFSAEFPKEGPSILRIQQVVRGDSAAYFCASSPPAGASYEQYFGPGTRLTVT.

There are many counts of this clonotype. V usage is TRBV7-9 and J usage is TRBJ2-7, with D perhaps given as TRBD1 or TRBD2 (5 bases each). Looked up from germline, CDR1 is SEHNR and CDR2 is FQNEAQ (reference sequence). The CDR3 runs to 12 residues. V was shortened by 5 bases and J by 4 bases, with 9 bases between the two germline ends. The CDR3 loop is CASSPRGYEQYF. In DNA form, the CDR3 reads TGTGCCAGCAGCCCGAGGGGTTACGAGCAGTACTTC.

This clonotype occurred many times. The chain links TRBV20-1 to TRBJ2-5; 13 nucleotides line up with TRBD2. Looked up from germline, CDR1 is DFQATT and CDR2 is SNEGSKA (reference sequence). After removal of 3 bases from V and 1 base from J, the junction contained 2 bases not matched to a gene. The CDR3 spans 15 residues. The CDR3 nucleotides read TGCAGTGCTAGGACTAGCGGGGGGTCCCAAGAGACCCAGTACTTC. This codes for CSARTSGGSQETQYF.

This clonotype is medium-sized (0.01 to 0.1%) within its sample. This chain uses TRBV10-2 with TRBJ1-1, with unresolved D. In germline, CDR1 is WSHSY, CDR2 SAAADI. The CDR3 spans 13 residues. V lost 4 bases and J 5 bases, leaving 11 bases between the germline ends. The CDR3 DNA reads TGCGCCAGCAGTGCGAATCGTGGAACTGAAGCTTTCTTT. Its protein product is CASSANRGTEAFF.

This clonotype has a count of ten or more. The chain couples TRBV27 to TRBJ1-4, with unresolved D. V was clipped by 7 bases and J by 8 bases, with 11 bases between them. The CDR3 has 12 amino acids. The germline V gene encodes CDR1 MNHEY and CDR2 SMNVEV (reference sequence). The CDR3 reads CASTTMGEKLFF. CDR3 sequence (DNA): TGTGCCAGCACCACTATGGGCGAAAAACTGTTTTTT.

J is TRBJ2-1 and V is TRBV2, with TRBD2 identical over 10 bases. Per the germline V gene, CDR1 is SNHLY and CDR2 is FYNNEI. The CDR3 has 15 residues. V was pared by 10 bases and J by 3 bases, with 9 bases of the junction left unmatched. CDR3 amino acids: CATRARLAGYNEQFF. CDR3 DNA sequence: TGTGCCACCCGGGCCCGACTAGCGGGCTACAATGAGCAGTTCTTC.

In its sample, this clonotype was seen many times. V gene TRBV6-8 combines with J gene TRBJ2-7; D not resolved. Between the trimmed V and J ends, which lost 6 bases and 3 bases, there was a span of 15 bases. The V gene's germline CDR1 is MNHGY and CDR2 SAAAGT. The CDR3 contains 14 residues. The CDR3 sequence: CASSTPLSCYEQYF. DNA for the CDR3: TGTGCCAGCAGCACCCCCCTCTCGTGCTACGAGCAGTACTTC.

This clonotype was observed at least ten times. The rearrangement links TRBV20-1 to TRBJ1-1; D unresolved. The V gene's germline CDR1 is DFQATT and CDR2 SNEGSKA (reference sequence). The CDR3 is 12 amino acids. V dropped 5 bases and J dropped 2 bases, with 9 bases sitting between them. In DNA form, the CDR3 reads TGCAGTGCTCGCCTACCCAACACTGAAGCTTTCTTT. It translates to CSARLPNTEAFF.